The present T cell receptor (beta chain) was sequenced within a study of blood T cell repertoires in COVID-19. Turning to the study itself: Acute and convalescent COVID-19 specimens originated in the United States, Italy and Spain. The cDNA or gDNA used as material had been derived from T cells, B-cell-depleted T cells, or PBMCs.

This CDR3 spans 17 amino acids. CDR1 and CDR2 from the germline V gene are SGHRS and YFSETQ. V lost 0 bases, J lost 2 bases, and 8 bases stayed unmatched. Per the authors' pipeline: For nucleated cells, counts were estimated from reference gene primer amplification. The method was immunoSEQ multiplex PCR; TCRdb's version includes in-frame clones alone and lacks a portion of them. The V and J calls and clone size were taken over from that table, and D and trimming were inferred from the DNA. This table has over 150,000 clones, 70% to 90% appearing once. The sequence came from a man aged 35 to 55 with acute or convalescent COVID-19. The sequencing sample was made of peripheral blood. The gene calls are TRBV5-1 and TRBJ2-3, with 8 bases matching TRBD1. CDR3 DNA: TGCGCCAGCAGCTTGGGGACAGGGCCCACTCCCACAGATACGCAGTATTTT. Translation gives CASSLGTGPTPTDTQYF. The full variable domain, in which reference TRBV5-1 and TRBJ2-3 provide the parts outside the CDR3, is KAGVTQTPRYLIKTRGQQVTLSCSPISGHRSVSWYQQTPGQGLQFLFEYFSETQRNKGNFPGRFSGRQFSNSRSEMNVSTLELGDSALYLCASSLGTGPTPTDTQYFGPGTRLTVL.